This T cell receptor beta chain derives from a study of blood T cell repertoires in COVID-19. The CDR3 totals 14 residues. The germline V gene encodes CDR1 SNHLY and CDR2 FYNNEI. V lost 6 bases, J lost 3 bases, and 6 bases stayed unmatched. In the original analysis: From reference gene primer amplification, estimates of nucleated cell counts were derived. Produced via immunoSEQ multiplex PCR; TCRdb's table is partial and in-frame only. V, J and clone size are those of that table, while D and trimming were read from the DNA. Of 30,000 to 40,000 clones detected, approximately 80% appear once; the ten largest clones hold around a third.

Sequencing was done on a sample of peripheral blood. The source of this sequence is a man aged 80 or over with acute or convalescent COVID-19. The chain combines TRBV2 with TRBJ2-7; 9 nucleotides match TRBD1. The CDR3 is CASRTRTGVYEQYF. As DNA, the CDR3 is TGTGCCAGCAGGACCCGGACAGGGGTCTACGAGCAGTACTTC.